This TCR beta chain was recovered during a study of shared clonotypes between healthy human individuals. Study-level information: Per donor, three plates held CD4 naive cells, three held CD4 memory, two held CD8 naive and one held CD8 memory.

As for this clone: Its target is not known.

The V and J ends lost 5 bases and 3 bases respectively, with 13 bases between them. Per germline, CDR1 ENHRY and CDR2 SYGVKD. The CDR3 runs to 14 residues. Sequenced by immunoSEQ multiplex PCR; TCRdb stores in-frame clones only, minus some. The sample includes more than 1.2 million clones, around 98.5% seen only once; the top ten take about 0.4%. Study observations and caveats: Tissues were not sampled, only blood, and their repertoires likely differ. Non-shared clonotypes were found to have lower generation probabilities than the clonotypes that were shared by all four of the sorted-subset donors. Naive subsets typically showed greater estimated richness than memory subsets.

This receptor was identified in a man in his thirties or forties in good health. V is TRBV10-3 and J is TRBJ2-5; no definite D call. Sequencing was carried out using naive CD4+ T cells sorted from blood. Subset defined: CD45RA+ positively selected. This chain's CDR3 is CAISSGQLKETQYF. The CDR3 DNA follows: TGTGCCATCAGTTCTGGCCAACTAAAAGAGACCCAGTACTTC.